The 6 T cell receptor beta chains reported below all come from one sample, sequenced in a study of T cell changes during pregnancy in multiple sclerosis. Sequenced by immunoSEQ multiplex PCR; TCRdb stores in-frame clones only, minus some. The sample holds around 69,000 clones; over 75% are singletons and the top ten take over 4.5%. Sequenced here: CD8+ T cells from peripheral blood mononuclear cells, sampled before pregnancy. The receptors were sampled from a female donor with multiple sclerosis, enrolled in a pregnancy study.

The rearrangement joins TRBV9 to TRBJ1-5; 9 nucleotides match TRBD1. Germline trimming cut 3 bases from V and 7 bases from J; bases unmatched to any gene: 11. The CDR3 covers 16 residues. CDR1 is SGDLS and CDR2 is YYNGEE in the germline V gene. The CDR3 reads CASSASSGQGGQPQHF. CDR3 bases: TGTGCCAGCAGCGCAAGCTCGGGACAGGGTGGCCAGCCCCAGCATTTT.

This chain links TRBV5-4 with TRBJ1-1, with a weak D call TRBD1 (5 bases). Per the germline V gene, CDR1 is SGHNT and CDR2 is YYREEE (reference sequence). The V gene lost 4 bases and the J gene lost 0 bases, with 13 bases spanning the gap. CDR3 length equals 15 residues. CDR3 nucleotides: TGTGCCAGCAGCCCCGCGGGGGGACTGAACACTGAAGCTTTCTTT. Its translation: CASSPAGGLNTEAFF.

J is TRBJ2-7 and V is TRBV5-1; 7 nucleotides line up with TRBD1. The J segment lost 5 bases and the V segment lost 0 bases, leaving 5 bases of the junction unmatched. The CDR3 spans 14 residues. CDR1 SGHRS and CDR2 YFSETQ come from the germline V gene. CDR3 sequence: CASSLGGDSDEQYF. The CDR3 DNA reads as TGCGCCAGCAGCTTGGGAGGGGACAGCGACGAGCAGTACTTC.

This clone was counted once. The rearrangement links TRBV13 to TRBJ2-2; D perhaps matches TRBD1 (5 bases). Germline V gives CDR1 PRHDT, CDR2 FYEKMQ (reference sequence). V lost 1 base and J 3 bases, leaving 12 bases between the germline ends. The CDR3 spans 16 residues. CDR3 sequence reads: CASSLEGAEDTGELFF. CDR3 in DNA: TGTGCCAGCAGCTTAGAAGGGGCTGAGGACACCGGGGAGCTGTTTTTT.

The chain has TRBV9 and TRBJ2-7, with 7 bases matching TRBD1. The CDR3 totals 14 residues. Germline CDR1 is SGDLS and CDR2 is YYNGEE. V shed 0 bases, J shed 3 bases, and the junction held 3 bases outside the gene matches. Written as DNA, the CDR3 is TGTGCCAGCAGCGTAGGCGACAGGGACTACGAGCAGTACTTC. As protein: CASSVGDRDYEQYF.

V usage is TRBV9 and J usage is TRBJ2-6; D gene uncertain. Per germline, CDR1 SGDLS and CDR2 YYNGEE. The CDR3 extends over 15 amino acids. V lost 0 bases to trimming and J lost 3 bases, with 7 bases between them. The DNA of the CDR3 is TGTGCCAGCAGCGTAGAGTTTAGTGGGGCCAACGTCCTGACTTTC. Its translation is CASSVEFSGANVLTF.